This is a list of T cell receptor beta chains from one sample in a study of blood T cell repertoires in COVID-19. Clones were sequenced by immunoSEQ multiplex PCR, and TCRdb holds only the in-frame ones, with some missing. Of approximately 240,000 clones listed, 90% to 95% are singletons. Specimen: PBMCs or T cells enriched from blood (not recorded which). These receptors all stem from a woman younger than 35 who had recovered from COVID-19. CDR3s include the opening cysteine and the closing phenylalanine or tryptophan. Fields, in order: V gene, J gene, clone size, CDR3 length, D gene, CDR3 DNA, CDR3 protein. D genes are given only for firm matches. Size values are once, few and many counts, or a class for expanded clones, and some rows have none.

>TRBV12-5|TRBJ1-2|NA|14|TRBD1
TGTGCTAGTGCTCCAGGGACAGGGGGCCATGGCTACACCTTC
CASAPGTGGHGYTF
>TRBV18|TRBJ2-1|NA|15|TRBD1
TGTGCCAGCTCACCGGGACAGGGGGTGGTTGATGAGCAGTTCTTC
CASSPGQGVVDEQFF
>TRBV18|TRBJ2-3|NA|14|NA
TGTGCCAGCTCACCGGGGAGATCAATAGATACGCAGTATTTT
CASSPGRSIDTQYF
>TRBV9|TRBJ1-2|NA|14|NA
TGTGCCAGCAGCGTGCAGGGAGGGGACTATGGCTACACCTTC
CASSVQGGDYGYTF
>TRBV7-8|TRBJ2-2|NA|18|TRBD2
TGTGCCAGCAGCTTAGCCCGGAGCGGGGGCGGCCGTAGCGGGGAGCTGTTTTTT
CASSLARSGGGRSGELFF
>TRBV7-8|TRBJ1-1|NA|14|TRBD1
TGTGCCAGCAGCCTAAGACAGGGTAACACTGAAGCTTTCTTT
CASSLRQGNTEAFF
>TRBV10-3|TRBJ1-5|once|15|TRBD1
TGTGCCATCAGTGAGTCTGGACAGGGTGTTCAGCCCCAGCATTTT
CAISESGQGVQPQHF
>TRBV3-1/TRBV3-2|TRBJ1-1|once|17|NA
TGTGCCAGCAGCTATCTAACATTGTCAGGGGCTCGGACTGAAGCTTTCTTT
CASSYLTLSGARTEAFF
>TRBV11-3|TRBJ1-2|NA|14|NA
TGTGCCAGCAGCTTATCCTGGGGCGCGTTTGGCTACACCTTC
CASSLSWGAFGYTF
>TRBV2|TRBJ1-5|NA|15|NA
TGTGCCAGCAGTTCCAGGGAGGGTAGCAATCAGCCCCAGCATTTT
CASSSREGSNQPQHF
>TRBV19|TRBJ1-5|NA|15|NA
TGTGCCAGTAGATTGGAGGGGAATGGCAATCAGCCCCAGCATTTT
CASRLEGNGNQPQHF